This T cell receptor (beta chain) is from a study of cytomegalovirus exposure and HLA in healthy donors. Germline CDR1 is SGDLS and CDR2 is YYNGEE. Trimming cost V 3 bases and J 4 bases; bases outside gene matches: 6. CDR3 length equals 15 residues. To note about this clone: Its antigen remains unidentified.

Study-level results: The study assumed roughly uniform donor sequencing depth for presence/absence analyses.

The PCR ran on 60 Vbeta and 13 Jbeta primers. Here immunoSEQ multiplex PCR was the method, and the copy in TCRdb shows in-frame clones only, minus some. The repertoire shows about 96,000 clones; the top ten hold 3.4%. The sequenced material came from PBMCs. This clonotype was obtained from a woman between 25 and 40 years old in good health and CMV-seronegative. V usage is TRBV9 and J usage is TRBJ2-7; 11 bases fit TRBD2. The CDR3 region is CASSATSGDGYEQYF. The CDR3 nucleotides read TGTGCCAGCAGCGCGACTAGCGGGGATGGTTACGAGCAGTACTTC.